Listed below are T cell receptor beta chains from one sample, sequenced in a study of human T cells and chemical hapten exposure. A single record per CDR3 protein comes from TCRdb applying MiXCR to the RACE reads. The repertoire includes about 120,000 distinct CDR3 sequences, roughly 13% of them detected once, and 2.5% to 3% sits in the top ten. This material consisted of whole blood, taken in connection with sensitization to the hapten diphenylcyclopropenone (DPC). The receptor set was obtained from a woman aged 18-29 years with alopecia areata. Some clones in this sample may be carry-over from other donors' samples. CDR3s include the opening cysteine and the closing phenylalanine or tryptophan. D genes are given only for firm matches. Only part of the rows carry a size: once, few, many, or a class if the clone is expanded.

clone_size	v_call	j_call	d_call	cdr3_nt	cdr3_aa
many	TRBV11-2	TRBJ1-1	NA	TGTGCCAGCCGCTGGGGGGGGAACACTGAAGCTTTCTTT	CASRWGGNTEAFF
NA	TRBV6-6	TRBJ1-3	NA	TGTGCCAGCAGTCCGTCCTTGGGGCCTGGAAACACCATATATTTT	CASSPSLGPGNTIYF
NA	TRBV3-1	TRBJ2-7	NA	TGTGCCAGCAGCCTCAGGGACGAGCAGTACTTC	CASSLRDEQYF
once	TRBV7-7	TRBJ2-3	NA	TGTGCCAGCAGCTTAGGTCTAGCAGGGTCGGATACGCAGTATTTT	CASSLGLAGSDTQYF
many	TRBV3-1	TRBJ1-1	TRBD1	TGTGCCAGCACCCCAGGGGCAGGGGGAAACACTGAAGCTTTCTTT	CASTPGAGGNTEAFF
NA	TRBV11-1	TRBJ2-3	TRBD1	TGTGCCAGCAGCTTAGGCGGGACAGGGGTAGATACGCAGTATTTT	CASSLGGTGVDTQYF
many	TRBV7-6	TRBJ2-1	TRBD1	TGTGCCAGCAGCTTAGGAGCAGGGGGTCTCTACAATGAGCAGTTCTTC	CASSLGAGGLYNEQFF
NA	TRBV18	TRBJ1-1	NA	TGTGCCAGCTCACCACCGGCGACAAAGAACACTGAAGCTTTCTTT	CASSPPATKNTEAFF
few	TRBV11-2	TRBJ2-5	TRBD1	TGTGCCAGCAGCTCCGGGACAGGGACTCTCTCCCAGTACTTC	CASSSGTGTLSQYF
many	TRBV12-3/TRBV12-4	TRBJ2-7	NA	TGTGCCAGCAGCCTAAGGGGTTCCTACGAGCAGTACTTC	CASSLRGSYEQYF
many	TRBV18	TRBJ2-7	NA	TGTGCCAGCTCACCTGGGCAGGGGTTGACCTACGAGCAGTACTTC	CASSPGQGLTYEQYF
NA	TRBV4-3	TRBJ2-1	TRBD2	TGCGCCAGCAGCCAAAACCGGCGGGGGGACCACAATGAGCAGTTCTTC	CASSQNRRGDHNEQFF
NA	TRBV4-3	TRBJ2-7	TRBD1	TGCGCCAGCAGCCGCAAGCTCCCGGGACAGGGGGCATCCGAGCAGTACTTC	CASSRKLPGQGASEQYF
many	TRBV12-3/TRBV12-4	TRBJ2-7	TRBD1	TGTGCCAGCAGTTCCCGGGACAGCTTATCCTACGAGCAGTACTTC	CASSSRDSLSYEQYF
NA	TRBV30	TRBJ2-2	TRBD1	TGTGCCTGGAGTGCTACAGGGGCCGGGGAGCTGTTTTTT	CAWSATGAGELFF
NA	TRBV7-6	TRBJ2-7	TRBD1	TGTGCCAGCAGCTTGGGACAGAACTACGAGCAGTACTTC	CASSLGQNYEQYF
NA	TRBV3-1	TRBJ2-2	TRBD1	TGTGCCAGCAGATCCACCGGGACAGGGAACACCGGGGAGCTGTTTTTT	CASRSTGTGNTGELFF
NA	TRBV25-1	TRBJ1-6	NA	TGTGCCAGCAGTGCCGTCAGGGACATCGAACGAATTGGTTCACCCCTCCACTTT	CASSAVRDIERIGSPLHF
many	TRBV6-1	TRBJ2-7	NA	TGTGCCAGCATTGACCATGGGGGACTCTACGAGCAGTACTTC	CASIDHGGLYEQYF
NA	TRBV10-3	TRBJ2-3	NA	TGTGCCATCAGTGATGGGCGATCTACAGATACGCAGTATTTT	CAISDGRSTDTQYF
many	TRBV29-1	TRBJ2-3	NA	TGCAGCGTGTTGGACGGCACAGATACGCAGTATTTT	CSVLDGTDTQYF
NA	TRBV10-1	TRBJ1-1	NA	TGCGCCCGCATCGAGGGGCGCACTGAAGCTTTCTTT	CARIEGRTEAFF
NA	TRBV5-5	TRBJ1-2	TRBD1	TGTGCCAGCAGCTTGGCCAGGGGGCGCATTGACTATGGCTACACCTTC	CASSLARGRIDYGYTF
NA	TRBV5-1	TRBJ2-3	NA	TGCGCCAGCAGCACCGGGAGTACAGATACGCAGTATTTT	CASSTGSTDTQYF
many	TRBV12-3/TRBV12-4	TRBJ2-7	NA	TGTGCCAGCAGTCCCCAGGGGGGGCTAAGCTACGAGCAGTACTTC	CASSPQGGLSYEQYF
NA	TRBV6-2/TRBV6-3	TRBJ2-1	TRBD2	TGTGCCAGCAGTTGGCCCAGCGGGGGGGGCTTTGCCTACAATGAGCAGTTCTTC	CASSWPSGGGFAYNEQFF